The rows below give T cell receptor beta chains drawn from one sample of a study of T cells in Graves' hyperthyroidism and ophthalmopathy. Each CDR3 protein gets one entry after TCRdb re-called the multiplex PCR reads with MiXCR. The table shows almost 500,000 distinct CDR3 sequences, with approximately 22% occurring only once. The sequencing input was blood. The receptors were gathered from a woman in her 70s with Graves' ophthalmopathy. Each CDR3 is given with its conserved first and last residue. A D gene is named only where the DNA matches it firmly. Where a row states a size, it is once, few, many or the class of an expanded clone; other rows omit it.

d_call clone_size j_call v_call cdr3_aa cdr3_nt
TRBD1 - TRBJ2-7 TRBV7-8 CASSARQGASEYEQYF TGTGCCAGCAGCGCCCGACAGGGGGCATCAGAATACGAGCAGTACTTC
- many TRBJ2-2 TRBV12-3/TRBV12-4 CASSLRGTATTGELFF TGTGCCAGCAGTTTACGGGGGACCGCGACCACCGGGGAGCTGTTTTTT
- few TRBJ2-2 TRBV5-1 CASMASGYANTGELFF TGCGCCAGCATGGCCAGCGGGTACGCGAACACCGGGGAGCTGTTTTTT
- - TRBJ2-1 TRBV9 CASSVGEGAHNEQFF TGTGCCAGCAGCGTAGGGGAGGGGGCCCACAATGAGCAGTTCTTC
- few TRBJ2-7 TRBV6-1 CASRPGADPLVLEQYF TGTGCCAGCAGGCCCGGGGCCGACCCCCTCGTACTCGAGCAGTACTTC
- few TRBJ1-1 TRBV19 CASSKDTQVKNTEAFF TGTGCCAGTAGTAAAGACACTCAAGTTAAGAACACTGAAGCTTTCTTT
- - TRBJ1-2 TRBV4-3 CASSQVSPRRDGYTF TGCGCCAGCAGCCAAGTAAGCCCCCGAAGAGATGGCTACACCTTC
TRBD1 - TRBJ2-3 TRBV24-1 CATSDLGQGADTQYF TGTGCCACCAGTGATTTAGGGCAGGGGGCAGATACGCAGTATTTT
TRBD1 many TRBJ1-2 TRBV7-2 CASSLEGTGFGYTF TGTGCCAGCAGCTTAGAGGGGACAGGGTTTGGCTACACCTTC
TRBD1 - TRBJ1-5 TRBV15 CATSKGAGGFLQPQHF TGTGCCACCAGCAAGGGGGCAGGGGGCTTTCTTCAGCCCCAGCATTTT
- many TRBJ1-1 TRBV6-2/TRBV6-3 CASSYKTEAFF TGTGCCAGCAGTTACAAGACAGAGGCTTTCTTT
- - TRBJ2-5 TRBV3-1 CASSQAWGETQYF TGTGCCAGCAGCCAAGCATGGGGAGAGACCCAGTACTTC
TRBD1 - TRBJ2-7 TRBV6-2/TRBV6-3 CARGQVSPYEQYF TGTGCCAGAGGACAGGTTTCGCCCTACGAGCAGTACTTC
TRBD1 - TRBJ2-1 TRBV9 CASSPHTGQGAGGQFF TGTGCCAGCAGCCCACACACCGGACAGGGGGCGGGAGGGCAGTTCTTC
TRBD1 few TRBJ1-2 TRBV2 CASSVGTGSYGYTF TGTGCCAGCAGTGTTGGGACAGGTTCCTATGGCTACACCTTC
- once TRBJ2-3 TRBV30 CAWRKTDTQYF TGTGCCTGGAGGAAAACAGATACGCAGTATTTT
- - TRBJ2-2 TRBV28 CASSFGSFPGELFF TGTGCCAGCAGCTTCGGCAGCTTCCCCGGGGAGCTGTTTTTT
- - TRBJ2-6 TRBV19 CATQDGSGAGANVLTF TGTGCCACCCAGGACGGGAGCGGTGCTGGGGCCAACGTCCTGACTTTC
- - TRBJ2-1 TRBV7-2 CASSLVPGANYNEQFF TGTGCCAGCAGCTTAGTTCCGGGAGCAAATTACAATGAGCAGTTCTTC
TRBD1 - TRBJ1-5 TRBV28 CASSLTQGASNQPQHF TGTGCCAGCAGTTTAACTCAGGGGGCGAGCAATCAGCCCCAGCATTTT
- - TRBJ1-2 TRBV2 CASSTRGAHTF TGTGCCAGCAGTACGAGGGGAGCCCACACCTTC
TRBD2 few TRBJ2-1 TRBV10-2 CASKISGRDEQFF TGCGCCAGCAAAATTAGCGGGAGGGATGAGCAGTTCTTC
- many TRBJ2-1 TRBV20-1 CSGRAFNEQFF TGCAGTGGGAGGGCCTTCAATGAGCAGTTCTTC
- - TRBJ2-7 TRBV9 CASSSSPMGQGLTNEQYF TGTGCCAGCAGCTCCTCGCCTATGGGGCAGGGGTTGACTAACGAGCAGTACTTC
- few TRBJ1-2 TRBV10-3 CAITTQESYGYTF TGTGCCATCACTACACAGGAAAGCTATGGCTACACCTTC
- - TRBJ1-3 TRBV27 CASSTNGGSGNTIYF TGTGCCAGCAGTACAAACGGGGGCTCTGGAAACACCATATATTTT
TRBD2 - TRBJ2-2 TRBV3-1 CASSPGLAVSTGELFF TGTGCCAGCAGCCCGGGACTAGCCGTCAGCACCGGGGAGCTGTTTTTT
TRBD1 few TRBJ2-1 TRBV15 CATSRVGRGYNEQFF TGTGCCACCAGCAGAGTGGGCAGGGGGTACAATGAGCAGTTCTTC
- - TRBJ2-3 TRBV29-1 CSVAEGGADTQYF TGCAGCGTTGCCGAAGGAGGGGCAGATACGCAGTATTTT
- many TRBJ1-1 TRBV12-3/TRBV12-4 CASSLVRGIMNTEAFF TGTGCCAGCAGTTTAGTCAGGGGAATTATGAACACTGAAGCTTTCTTT
TRBD2 few TRBJ2-3 TRBV24-1 CATSDPGLAGGKDTQYF TGTGCCACCAGTGACCCGGGACTAGCGGGAGGCAAAGATACGCAGTATTTT
- - TRBJ1-1 TRBV19 CASSSTGRSTEAFF TGTGCCAGTAGTAGCACAGGGAGGAGCACTGAAGCTTTCTTT
- few TRBJ1-2 TRBV5-1 CASSLSEANYGYTF TGCGCCAGCAGCTTGAGCGAAGCTAACTATGGCTACACCTTC
TRBD1 - TRBJ1-6 TRBV6-5 CASSYSTGRSPLHF TGTGCCAGCAGTTACTCGACAGGGCGGTCACCCCTCCACTTT
- few TRBJ1-4 TRBV27 CASSSVGMREKLFF TGTGCCAGCAGTTCGGTGGGGATGCGGGAAAAACTGTTTTTT
- - TRBJ1-1 TRBV9 CASSVAGKNTEAFF TGTGCCAGCAGCGTAGCAGGCAAGAACACTGAAGCTTTCTTT
- - TRBJ2-5 TRBV9 CASSVVAGKETQYF TGTGCCAGCAGCGTCGTGGCAGGGAAAGAGACCCAGTACTTC
- - TRBJ2-2 TRBV20-1 CSAPTGTTGELFF TGCAGTGCTCCCACAGGGACCACCGGGGAGCTGTTTTTT
TRBD2 - TRBJ2-6 TRBV11-2 CASSQVLAGGFGANVLTF TGTGCCAGCAGCCAAGTTCTAGCGGGAGGTTTTGGGGCCAACGTCCTGACTTTC
TRBD2 - TRBJ2-3 TRBV7-9 CASTSGRSTDTQYF TGTGCCAGCACTAGCGGACGAAGCACAGATACGCAGTATTTT
- - TRBJ2-2 TRBV5-1 CASSLWGSDSGELFF TGCGCCAGCAGCTTGTGGGGGTCCGATTCAGGGGAGCTGTTTTTT
TRBD2 many TRBJ2-7 TRBV12-3/TRBV12-4 CASSPGLAGVGQYF TGTGCCAGCAGTCCCGGACTAGCGGGAGTTGGGCAGTACTTC
- many TRBJ2-3 TRBV6-1 CASSDTPPATQYF TGTGCCAGCAGTGATACGCCCCCTGCTACGCAGTATTTT
TRBD2 few TRBJ2-7 TRBV20-1 CSAPTSAGAPIIYEQYF TGCAGTGCCCCCACGTCGGCGGGAGCGCCTATCATCTACGAGCAGTACTTC